This T cell receptor (beta chain) was identified in a study of blood T cells in healthy people across ages. The CDR3 has 15 amino acids. CDR1 is SQVTM, CDR2 ANQGSEA, per germline. The J segment lost 8 bases and the V segment lost 7 bases, leaving 17 bases of the junction unmatched. A second PCR of about 6 to 11 cycles used a sample-barcoded 5' primer and a J-beta primer mix. One entry per CDR3 protein results from TCRdb running MiXCR on the 5' RACE reads. The data show more than 650,000 distinct CDR3 sequences, 22% seen once. This receptor was taken from a man between 70 and 80 years old in good health. Sequencing input: blood. The chain links TRBV29-1 to TRBJ1-2, with 9 nucleotides matching TRBD1. The CDR3 here is CSATVQGAITRGYTF. The CDR3 DNA sequence: TGCAGCGCCACCGTACAGGGGGCGATTACGCGGGGCTACACCTTC.